These 23 T cell receptor beta chains were sequenced from one sample in a study of blood T cells in healthy people across ages. Next came a second PCR, run for about 6 to 12 cycles, which used a sample-barcoded 5' primer along with a J-beta primer mix. From the 5' RACE reads, TCRdb called clonotypes with MiXCR, one entry per CDR3 protein. The sample has hundreds of thousands of distinct CDR3 sequences; 56% are singletons. The sample taken for sequencing was blood. All receptors come from a man aged 35-49 years in good health.

The CDR3 sequence: CASSITSGPYNEQFF. The CDR3 DNA follows: TGTGCCAGCAGCATCACTAGCGGACCCTACAATGAGCAGTTCTTC. The chain links TRBV11-2 to TRBJ2-1; 8 bases line up with TRBD2. The trim removed 5 bases at V and 2 bases at J, leaving 5 bases unmatched. In germline, CDR1 is SGHAT, CDR2 FQNNGV. The CDR3 length is 15 residues.

The chain employs TRBV6-1 and TRBJ2-7; D perhaps matches TRBD2 (5 bases). The V gene lost 2 bases and the J gene lost 4 bases, with 9 bases spanning the gap. The CDR3 length is 13 residues. Germline CDR1 is MNHNS and CDR2 is SASEGT. The CDR3 sequence: CASSELRGYEQYF. CDR3 nucleotides: TGTGCCAGCAGTGAACTTCGGGGATACGAGCAGTACTTC.

In the case of this clonotype: One junction end disagrees with the germline gene, perhaps due to a read error. The CDR3 DNA reads TGCGCCAGCGGCCAAGAACAGGGGTCCTACAATGAGCAGTTCTTC. Protein: CASGQEQGSYNEQFF. V gene TRBV4-3 combines with J gene TRBJ2-1; 7 nucleotides align to TRBD1. CDR1 LGHNA and CDR2 YSLEER come from the germline V gene. The CDR3 runs 15 residues.

This clonotype occurred a few times. This chain connects TRBV7-2 to TRBJ2-1; 16 bases match TRBD2. CDR1 and CDR2 (germline): SGHTA, FQGNSA. This CDR3 has 17 amino acids. V lost 5 bases, J lost 4 bases, and 5 bases stayed unmatched. The CDR3 protein is CASSAGLAGGEYNEQFF. CDR3 nucleotides: TGTGCCAGCAGCGCGGGACTAGCGGGAGGGGAATACAATGAGCAGTTCTTC.

The chain has TRBV10-3 and TRBJ1-4, with D perhaps matching TRBD1 (5 bases). The germline CDR1 and CDR2 sequences are ENHRY and SYGVKD. The CDR3 runs 15 residues. Trimming left V 3 bases short and J 4 bases short, with 12 bases between. The CDR3 DNA follows: TGTGCCATCAGTGATCCAGGGCCCGGTAATGAAAAACTGTTTTTT. Protein sequence: CAISDPGPGNEKLFF.

This clonotype was counted a single time. The V call is TRBV6-1, the J call TRBJ2-3; 10 bases are a match to TRBD1. V lost 5 bases and J lost 2; bases outside the gene matches: 10. Germline CDR1 reads MNHNS; CDR2 reads SASEGT. The CDR3 has 17 amino acids. CDR3 protein: CASSKDPGQGSTDTQYF. DNA of the CDR3: TGTGCCAGCAGTAAAGATCCGGGACAGGGGTCCACAGATACGCAGTATTTT.

This clonotype has only one observation. A read error may account for a junction end that differs from germline. The gene calls are TRBV6-4 and TRBJ2-6; a weak D match, TRBD1 (5 bases). Germline V lookup: CDR1 MRHNA, CDR2 SNTAGT. This CDR3 contains 15 residues. In DNA, the CDR3 is TGTGCCAGCAGTGGGACACGGTCTGGGGCCAACGTCCCGACTTTC. This translates into CASSGTRSGANVPTF.

V usage is TRBV7-8 and J usage is TRBJ1-2; D call uncertain. Germline V gene lookup returns CDR1 SGHVS and CDR2 FQNEAQ. The CDR3 spans 14 residues. Between the trimmed V and J ends, which lost 3 bases and 4 bases, there was a span of 12 bases. The CDR3 is CASSLYTNTYGYTF. DNA of the CDR3: TGTGCCAGCAGCTTGTATACAAACACCTATGGCTACACCTTC.

The chain joins TRBV6-2 or TRBV6-3 to TRBJ2-7, with 8 positions matching TRBD2. V was pared by 5 bases and J by 7 bases, with 16 bases of the junction left unmatched. CDR3 size: 16 residues. Germline values: CDR1 MNHEY, CDR2 SVGEGT. The CDR3 loop reads CASSDDGRGAYNEQYF. The CDR3 DNA is TGTGCCAGCAGTGACGACGGGAGGGGGGCCTACAATGAGCAGTACTTC.

V and J are TRBV7-3 and TRBJ2-5, with D maybe TRBD2 (6 bases). The CDR3 length is 15 residues. The ends were cut back, 2 bases at V and 3 bases at J, with 13 bases in the middle. Looked up from germline, CDR1 is SGHTA and CDR2 is FQGTGA. The chain's CDR3 is CASSLPLGGEETQYF. The CDR3 nucleotides read TGTGCCAGCAGCTTACCCTTGGGAGGAGAAGAGACCCAGTACTTC.

Worth noting for this clonotype: At one end the junction does not follow the germline gene, possibly because of a read error. The V and J genes are TRBV4-3 and TRBJ2-7, with 8 bases identical to TRBD2. The CDR3 is 14 amino acids. The germline V gene encodes CDR1 LGHNA and CDR2 YSLEER. In DNA form, the CDR3 reads TGCGCCAGCAGTAGTTGGCTAGCGGGCGACGAGCAGTACTTT. Its protein is CASSSWLAGDEQYF.

This clonotype was seen a handful of times. The chain has TRBV14 and TRBJ2-3; possible D gene TRBD2, 5 bases. Germline CDR1 reads SGHDN; CDR2 reads FVKESK. Trimming stripped 6 bases from V and 3 bases from J, with 19 bases between. The CDR3 sequence is 16 residues long. Here the CDR3 DNA reads TGTGCCAGCAGGGACTCCGCGAGCACTATAACAGATACGCAGTATTTT. Protein sequence: CASRDSASTITDTQYF.

The rearrangement links TRBV28 to TRBJ2-4; D possibly corresponds to TRBD1 (5 bases). The J call is uncertain, as TRBJ2-7 better fits the DNA end. This CDR3 has 13 residues. Looked up from germline, CDR1 is MDHEN and CDR2 is SYDVKM. The CDR3 DNA is TGTGCCAGCAGTTACGTAGGGGCGGACGAGCAGTACTTC. It is translated as CASSYVGADEQYF.

This clonotype was recorded a few times. The V call is TRBV27, the J call TRBJ1-5; weak D call: TRBD1 (6 bases). Trimming cost V 3 bases and J 4 bases, with 16 bases left between them. CDR3 length: 16 amino acids. CDR1 is MNHEY, CDR2 SMNVEV, per germline (reference sequence). The CDR3: CASSFGTNLGNQPQHF. The CDR3 bases are TGTGCCAGCAGTTTCGGGACAAACCTTGGGAATCAGCCCCAGCATTTT.

This chain joins TRBV11-2 and TRBJ2-5; unclear D gene. Germline loops: CDR1 SGHAT, CDR2 FQNNGV. V shed 5 bases and J shed 0 bases, with 10 bases lying between them. The CDR3 loop spans 14 amino acids. CDR3 coding DNA: TGTGCCAGCAGCAAGGACGCATACCAAGAGACCCAGTACTTC. Protein sequence: CASSKDAYQETQYF.

This clonotype was detected only once. The genes are TRBV24-1 and TRBJ2-5, with D tentatively TRBD1 or TRBD2 (7 bases each). The V gene lost 2 bases and the J gene lost 2 bases, with 14 bases spanning the gap. The CDR3 is 16 residues long. The V gene's germline CDR1 is KGHDR and CDR2 SFDVKD. The CDR3 loop is CATSDWEGAEQETQYF. CDR3 nucleotide sequence: TGTGCCACCAGTGATTGGGAGGGGGCGGAACAAGAGACCCAGTACTTC.

The chain combines TRBV9 with TRBJ2-4; TRBD2 agrees at 8 bases. The DNA end favors TRBJ2-7, so the J call may be wrong. CDR3 length equals 15 residues. In germline, CDR1 is SGDLS, CDR2 YYNGEE. The chain's CDR3 is CASSVYPGGGYEQYF. DNA of the CDR3: TGTGCCAGCAGCGTATATCCGGGAGGGGGCTACGAGCAGTACTTC.

The count of this clonotype is one. This chain connects TRBV27 to TRBJ2-2; no clear D gene. This CDR3 is built from 14 residues. CDR1 is MNHEY, CDR2 SMNVEV, per germline (reference sequence). Trimming took 5 bases from V and 5 from J, leaving 12 bases between them. The CDR3 coding sequence is TGTGCCAGCAGTGGGGATACTTGGACCGGGGAGCTGTTTTTT. Translated: CASSGDTWTGELFF.

CDR3 sequence (DNA): TGTGCCAGCACCGATCGGGGGTTTAGCGATACGCAGTATTTT. Encoded protein: CASTDRGFSDTQYF. The V gene is TRBV6-1, the J gene TRBJ2-3; possible D gene TRBD2, 6 bases. The CDR3 loop spans 14 amino acids. Germline values: CDR1 MNHNS, CDR2 SASEGT. Trimming took off 7 bases at V and 6 bases at J, with 17 bases between the two ends.

There are a few counts of this clonotype. The gene calls are TRBV3-1 and TRBJ2-5, with D tentatively TRBD2 (5 bases). Germline V lookup: CDR1 LGHDT, CDR2 YNNKEL (reference sequence). V lost 2 bases and J lost 5, with 9 bases in between. The CDR3 has 13 amino acids. The CDR3 loop reads CASSQRERETQYF. Written as DNA, the CDR3 is TGTGCCAGCAGCCAACGAGAGCGGGAGACCCAGTACTTC.

The rearrangement links TRBV20-1 to TRBJ2-7, with 8 bases that match TRBD2. The J call may be incorrect, as the DNA end agrees better with TRBJ2-5. CDR1 and CDR2 from the germline V gene are DFQATT and SNEGSKA (reference sequence). The length of the CDR3 is 14 residues. DNA of the CDR3: TGCAGTGCTAGGGGAGCGGGGGTAGCGGAGACCCAGTACTTC. Its translation: CSARGAGVAETQYF.

The V and J genes are TRBV6-6 and TRBJ2-3; TRBD1 is a possible D gene (5 bases). Trimming cost V 8 bases and J 2 bases, with 14 bases left between them. CDR3 size: 14 residues. Germline loops: CDR1 MNHNY, CDR2 SVGAGI (reference sequence). The CDR3 nucleotides are TGTGCCAGCGTGCCGCAGACAGCCACAGATACGCAGTATTTT. It specifies CASVPQTATDTQYF.

The chain uses TRBV10-3 and TRBJ1-6, with D unclear. The CDR3 consists of 12 residues. The germline V and J ends were trimmed by 3 bases and 7 bases, with 4 bases remaining between them. Germline V gene sequence: CDR1 ENHRY, CDR2 SYGVKD. The CDR3 DNA is TGTGCCATCAGTGACACAAATTCACCCCTCCACTTT. This sequence encodes CAISDTNSPLHF.